This T cell receptor beta chain appears in the sequencing data of a study of shared clonotypes between healthy human individuals. The donors, healthy adults who were HIV-negative, had experienced no recent acute infections or vaccinations. Unsorted samples drew genomic DNA from tens of millions of PBMCs. Assay execution took place at the deep level. Unsorted PBMC DNA sequencing spanned ten immunoSEQ deep assay plates. Libraries were prepared by immunoSEQ multiplex PCR; TCRdb keeps only in-frame clonotypes and omits some of them. The table lists hundreds of thousands of clones, roughly 80% of them singletons. This CDR3 contains 14 residues. V shed 0 bases and J shed 14 bases, with 19 bases lying between them. Germline CDR1 is SNHLY and CDR2 is FYNNEI.

This receptor was taken from a woman in her thirties or forties in good health. Some clones in this sample may be carry-over from other donors' samples. The chain joins TRBV2 to TRBJ1-1; D remains unclear. Sequenced: PBMCs. The CDR3 sequence: CASSEARPPSRTFF. CDR3 DNA sequence: TGTGCCAGCAGTGAAGCGCGACCCCCATCGAGGACCTTCTTT.